This T cell receptor beta chain derives from a study of T-cell reconstitution after alpha-beta-depleted transplantation in children. Library preparation (for TCRbeta) was performed with unique molecular identifiers. TCRdb re-analysed the PCR reads in MiXCR, keeping a single row per CDR3 protein. The table lists 90,000 to 100,000 distinct CDR3 sequences, more than 20% of them singletons. V dropped 8 bases and J dropped 0 bases, with 8 bases sitting between them. Germline CDR1 SGHTA, CDR2 FQGNSA. This CDR3 spans 14 amino acids. Overall study results and limits: In patients about two months after transplant, alpha-beta T cells reportedly arose from several hundred expanded graft clones.

This clonotype was picked up a small number of times. The antigen is not known. This sample comprised PBMCs, obtained before TCRalphabeta/CD19-depleted stem cell transplant. The sequence was obtained from a boy aged 2 to 9 with acute lymphoblastic leukemia, due to receive a stem cell transplant. The rearrangement uses TRBV7-2 and TRBJ2-6; D gene unclear. This chain's CDR3 is CASGHRSGANVLTF. Written as DNA, the CDR3 is TGTGCCAGCGGCCATCGCTCTGGGGCCAACGTCCTGACTTTC.